Included here is one T cell receptor beta chain sequence, with context. Its specificity is not known. This record comes from a study of cytomegalovirus exposure and HLA in healthy donors. Study outcomes and limitations: The analysis excluded some indistinguishable V segments, including TRBV6-2 and TRBV6-3. A classifier reportedly called cytomegalovirus status with high sensitivity and specificity.

Amplification used 60 Vbeta primers and 13 Jbeta primers. Some clones are missing from TCRdb's copy, which holds only in-frame ones; the method was immunoSEQ multiplex PCR. The sample has roughly 120,000 clones, around 80% seen once. This CDR3 has 16 residues. Germline V gene lookup returns CDR1 SGDLS and CDR2 YYNGEE. The junction had 7 bases not matched to a gene; V was cut back by 4 bases and J by 3 bases. The source of this sequence is a woman aged 40 to 50 in good health and CMV-seropositive. This chain connects TRBV9 to TRBJ2-2, with 9 positions matching TRBD2. Sequenced: PBMCs. For the CDR3, the DNA is TGTGCCAGCAGCCCTCGACTAGCGGCTCACACCGGGGAGCTGTTTTTT. Its protein is CASSPRLAAHTGELFF.